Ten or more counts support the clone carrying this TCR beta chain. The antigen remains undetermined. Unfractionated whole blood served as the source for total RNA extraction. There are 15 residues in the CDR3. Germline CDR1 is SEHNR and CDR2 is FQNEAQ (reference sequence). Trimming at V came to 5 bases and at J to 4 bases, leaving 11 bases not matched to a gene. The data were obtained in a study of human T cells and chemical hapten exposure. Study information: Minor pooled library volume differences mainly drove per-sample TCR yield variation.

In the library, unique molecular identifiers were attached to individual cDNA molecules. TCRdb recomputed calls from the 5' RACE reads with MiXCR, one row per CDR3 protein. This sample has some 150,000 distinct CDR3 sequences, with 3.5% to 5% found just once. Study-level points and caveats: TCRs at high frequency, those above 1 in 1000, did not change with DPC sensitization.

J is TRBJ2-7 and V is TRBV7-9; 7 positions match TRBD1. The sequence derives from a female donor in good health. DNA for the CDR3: TGTGCCAGCAGCCCCCCTGGGGCAGGGGGTTACGAGCAGTACTTC. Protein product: CASSPPGAGGYEQYF.